Listed below are T cell receptor beta chains from one sample, sequenced in a study of cytomegalovirus exposure and HLA in healthy donors. Measured with immunoSEQ multiplex PCR; TCRdb has only the in-frame clones, and not every one. The table records about 250,000 clones, about nine tenths of them present only once. The sample consisted of PBMCs. All receptors come from a girl aged 2-15 years in good health and CMV-seronegative. CDR3s include the opening cysteine and the closing phenylalanine or tryptophan. Clone size appears in some rows only: once, few, many, or a class for an expanded clone.

V gene	clone size	J gene	CDR3 protein
TRBV28	NA	TRBJ1-2	CASSLGAGNYGYTF
TRBV9	NA	TRBJ2-1	CASSVAGGSYNEQFF
TRBV7-8	NA	TRBJ2-1	CASSPPRLAVYNEQFF
TRBV10-1	once	TRBJ2-2	CASSDGTANTGELFF
TRBV30	NA	TRBJ1-3	CAWSARGGNTIYF
TRBV6-5	NA	TRBJ1-5	CASRGRPYSNQPQHF
TRBV19	few	TRBJ2-3	CASSSGLAGGDADTQYF
TRBV5-8	NA	TRBJ2-2	CASSLARTGELFF
TRBV4-1	NA	TRBJ2-2	CASSYFSHGQGTGELFF
TRBV12-5	NA	TRBJ2-7	CASGLVISGRPTYEQYF
TRBV19	NA	TRBJ2-1	CASSLGRGANLNEQFF
TRBV28	NA	TRBJ2-1	CASRPRGANEQFF
TRBV6-4	NA	TRBJ1-5	CASSSRAGNQPQHF
TRBV19	NA	TRBJ1-2	CASSIGGIYGYTF
TRBV6-1	NA	TRBJ1-5	CASSGGVQVQPQHF
TRBV6-1	NA	TRBJ1-2	CASSGQGAYYGYTF
TRBV6-5	NA	TRBJ2-7	CASRKGGSGYEQYF
TRBV6-6	NA	TRBJ2-2	CASSKTGDTGELFF
TRBV5-1	once	TRBJ2-7	CASSFGGGPGPYEQYF
TRBV9	once	TRBJ2-6	CASSGHLAGAPSGANVLTF
TRBV29-1	NA	TRBJ2-7	CSAGVLGYEQYF
TRBV30	NA	TRBJ2-7	CAWSPQGGWNEQYF
TRBV5-1	NA	TRBJ2-1	CASSPGTSGRDEQFF
TRBV2	NA	TRBJ1-2	CASTMGAGEIDTF
TRBV15	NA	TRBJ1-5	CATSRETGPQHF
TRBV19	NA	TRBJ1-4	CASSGRGGILFF
TRBV6-5	NA	TRBJ2-1	CASRFLAGRKNEQFF
TRBV6-1	NA	TRBJ1-5	CASSEATGANQPQHF
TRBV6-5	NA	TRBJ2-2	CASRGTGQPGELFF
TRBV19	NA	TRBJ2-1	CASKIGTSGNIGEQFF
TRBV25-1	NA	TRBJ1-6	CASRDKSHSPLHF
TRBV14	NA	TRBJ1-2	CASSSGTNYGYTF
TRBV5-6	NA	TRBJ1-1	CASSLPGQGYTEAFF
TRBV5-1	once	TRBJ1-2	CASSLEGVDGYTF
TRBV19	NA	TRBJ2-1	CASSTGTSGRASYNEQFF
TRBV18	NA	TRBJ1-2	CASSPGTGINYGYTF
TRBV27	NA	TRBJ2-1	CASSNSYNEQFF
TRBV14	NA	TRBJ2-5	CASSQGGDQYF
TRBV10-3	NA	TRBJ1-2	CAISDFSGRRYGYTF
TRBV4-1	NA	TRBJ2-7	CASSASPTSGSYEQYF
TRBV27	NA	TRBJ1-2	CASSIGQGSLMNYGYTF
TRBV7-6	few	TRBJ1-6	CASSPGQGNSPLHF
TRBV28	NA	TRBJ1-5	CASSALEGPNQPQHF
TRBV2	NA	TRBJ1-2	CASSETGGNYGYTF
TRBV28	NA	TRBJ1-1	CASSFPGTGDTEAFF
TRBV6-1	NA	TRBJ1-1	CASRQGILPEAFF
TRBV19	NA	TRBJ2-2	CASRGTGRVAGELFF
TRBV6-5	few	TRBJ1-3	CASSPQGAGNTIYF
TRBV5-1	NA	TRBJ2-1	CASSSTAGGLIYNEQFF
TRBV5-1	NA	TRBJ2-3	CASSFLWEGTDTQYF